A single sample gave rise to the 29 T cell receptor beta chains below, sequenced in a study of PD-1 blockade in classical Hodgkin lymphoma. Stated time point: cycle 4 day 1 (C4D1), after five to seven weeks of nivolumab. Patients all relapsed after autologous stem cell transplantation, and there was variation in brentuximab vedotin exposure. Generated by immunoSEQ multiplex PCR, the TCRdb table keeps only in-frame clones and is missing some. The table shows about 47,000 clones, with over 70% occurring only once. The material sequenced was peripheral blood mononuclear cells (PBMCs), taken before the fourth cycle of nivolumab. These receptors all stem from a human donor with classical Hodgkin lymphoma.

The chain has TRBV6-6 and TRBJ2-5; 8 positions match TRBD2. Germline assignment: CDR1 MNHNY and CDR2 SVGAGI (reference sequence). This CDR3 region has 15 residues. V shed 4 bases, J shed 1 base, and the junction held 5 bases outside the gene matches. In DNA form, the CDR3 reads TGTGCCAGCAGTTCCCGCCTAGCGGGCCAAGAGACCCAGTACTTC. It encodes CASSSRLAGQETQYF.

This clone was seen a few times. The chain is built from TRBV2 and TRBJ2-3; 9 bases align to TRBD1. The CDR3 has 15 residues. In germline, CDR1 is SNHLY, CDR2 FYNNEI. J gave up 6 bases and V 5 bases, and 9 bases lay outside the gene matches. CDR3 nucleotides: TGTGCCAGCAGTCCTACAGGGGGCATCGGGGATACGCAGTATTTT. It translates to CASSPTGGIGDTQYF.

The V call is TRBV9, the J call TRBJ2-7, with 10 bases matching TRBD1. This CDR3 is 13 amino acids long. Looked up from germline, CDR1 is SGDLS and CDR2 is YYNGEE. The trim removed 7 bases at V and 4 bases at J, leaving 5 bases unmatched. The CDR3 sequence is CASGPGQGYEQYF. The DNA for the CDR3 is TGTGCCAGCGGACCGGGACAGGGGTACGAGCAGTACTTC.

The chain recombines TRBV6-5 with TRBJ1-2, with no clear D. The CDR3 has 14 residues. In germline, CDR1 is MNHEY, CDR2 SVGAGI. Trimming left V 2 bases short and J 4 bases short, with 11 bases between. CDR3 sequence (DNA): TGTGCCAGCAGTTACGGAGGGAAGGGCTATGGCTACACCTTC. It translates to CASSYGGKGYGYTF.

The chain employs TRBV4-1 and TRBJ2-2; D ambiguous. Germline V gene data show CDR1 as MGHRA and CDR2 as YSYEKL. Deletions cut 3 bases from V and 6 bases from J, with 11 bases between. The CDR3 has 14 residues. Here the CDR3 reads CASSQARAPGELFF. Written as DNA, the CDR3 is TGCGCCAGCAGCCAGGCGAGAGCACCCGGGGAGCTGTTTTTT.

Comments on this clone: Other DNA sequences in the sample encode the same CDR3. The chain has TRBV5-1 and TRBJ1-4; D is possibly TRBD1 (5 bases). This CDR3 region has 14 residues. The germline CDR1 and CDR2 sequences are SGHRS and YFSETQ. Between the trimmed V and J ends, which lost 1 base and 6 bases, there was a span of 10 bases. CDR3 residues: CASSLSLGDEKLFF. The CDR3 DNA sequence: TGCGCCAGCAGCTTGTCACTGGGGGATGAAAAACTGTTTTTT.

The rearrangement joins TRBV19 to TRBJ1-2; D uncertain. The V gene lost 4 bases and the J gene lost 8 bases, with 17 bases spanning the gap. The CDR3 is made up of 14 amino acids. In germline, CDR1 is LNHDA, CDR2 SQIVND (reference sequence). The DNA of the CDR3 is TGTGCCAGTAGTACCCCTATCGGGCCCGGGGGCTACACCTTC. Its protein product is CASSTPIGPGGYTF.

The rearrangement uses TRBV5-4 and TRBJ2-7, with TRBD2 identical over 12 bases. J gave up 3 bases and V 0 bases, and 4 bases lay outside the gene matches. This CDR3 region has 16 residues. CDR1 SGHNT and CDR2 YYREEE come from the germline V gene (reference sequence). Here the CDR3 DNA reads TGTGCCAGCAGCTTGGATTTACTAGCGGGGGGCTACGAGCAGTACTTC. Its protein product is CASSLDLLAGGYEQYF.

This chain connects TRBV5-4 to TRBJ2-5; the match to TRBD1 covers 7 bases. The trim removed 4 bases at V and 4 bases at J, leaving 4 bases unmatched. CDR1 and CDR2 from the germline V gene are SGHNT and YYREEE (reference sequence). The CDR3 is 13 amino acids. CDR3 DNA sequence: TGTGCCAGCAGCCGCGACAGGGCAGAGACCCAGTACTTC. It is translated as CASSRDRAETQYF.

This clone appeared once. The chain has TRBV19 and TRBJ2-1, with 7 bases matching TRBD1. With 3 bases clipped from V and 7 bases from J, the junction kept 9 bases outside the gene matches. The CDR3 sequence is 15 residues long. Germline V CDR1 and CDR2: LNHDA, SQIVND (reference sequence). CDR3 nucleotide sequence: TGTGCCAGTAGTATCGAGGGGGCTATGGGTAATGAGCAGTTCTTC. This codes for CASSIEGAMGNEQFF.

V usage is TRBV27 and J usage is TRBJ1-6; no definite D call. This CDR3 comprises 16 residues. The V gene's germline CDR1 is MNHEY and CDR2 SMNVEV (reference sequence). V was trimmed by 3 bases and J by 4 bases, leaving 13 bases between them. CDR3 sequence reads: CASSFGGRTYNSPLHF. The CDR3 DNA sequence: TGTGCCAGCAGTTTCGGTGGACGGACTTATAATTCACCCCTCCACTTT.

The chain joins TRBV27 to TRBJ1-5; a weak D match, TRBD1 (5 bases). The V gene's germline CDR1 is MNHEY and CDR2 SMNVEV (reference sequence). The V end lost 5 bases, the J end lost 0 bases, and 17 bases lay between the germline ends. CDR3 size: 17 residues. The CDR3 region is CASSPHPTGYSNQPQHF. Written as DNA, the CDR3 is TGTGCCAGCAGTCCACATCCAACAGGTTATAGCAATCAGCCCCAGCATTTT.

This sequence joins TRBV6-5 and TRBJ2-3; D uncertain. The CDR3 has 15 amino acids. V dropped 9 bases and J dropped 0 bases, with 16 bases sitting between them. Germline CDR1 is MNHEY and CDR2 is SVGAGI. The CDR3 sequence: CASRRGPTSTDTQYF. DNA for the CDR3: TGTGCCAGTAGGCGCGGACCGACTAGCACAGATACGCAGTATTTT.

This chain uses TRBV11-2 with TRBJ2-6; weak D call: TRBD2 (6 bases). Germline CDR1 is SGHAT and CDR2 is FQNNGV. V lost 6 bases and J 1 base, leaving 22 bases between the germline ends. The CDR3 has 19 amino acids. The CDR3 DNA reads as TGTGCCAGCAGTCAAAGTGGGAGGTCGAGCCTATCTGGGGCCAACGTCCTGACTTTC. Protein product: CASSQSGRSSLSGANVLTF.

CDR3 residues: CASSLDSDYYEQYF. The DNA for the CDR3 is TGTGCCAGCAGCTTGGATTCGGATTACTACGAGCAGTACTTC. The V call is TRBV5-6, the J call TRBJ2-7, with D uncertain. This CDR3 contains 14 residues. Germline CDR1 is SGHDT and CDR2 is YYEEEE. The V and J ends lost 0 bases and 3 bases respectively, with 10 bases between them.

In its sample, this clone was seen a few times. The CDR3 protein is CASSFDRATEAFF. In DNA, the CDR3 is TGTGCCAGCAGCTTCGACAGGGCTACTGAAGCTTTCTTT. The rearrangement links TRBV11-3 to TRBJ1-1; 7 positions match TRBD1. This CDR3 comprises 13 residues. Germline lookup yields CDR1 SGHNT and CDR2 YENEEA. The V and J ends lost 3 bases and 5 bases, in that order; junction bases with no gene match: 3. Supplemented by reference TRBV11-3 and TRBJ1-1, the full variable domain reads EAGVVQSPRYKIIEKKQPVAFWCNPISGHNTLYWYLQNLGQGPELLIRYENEEAVDDSQLPKDRFSAERLKGVDSTLKIQPAELGDSAVYLCASSFDRATEAFFGQGTRLTVV.

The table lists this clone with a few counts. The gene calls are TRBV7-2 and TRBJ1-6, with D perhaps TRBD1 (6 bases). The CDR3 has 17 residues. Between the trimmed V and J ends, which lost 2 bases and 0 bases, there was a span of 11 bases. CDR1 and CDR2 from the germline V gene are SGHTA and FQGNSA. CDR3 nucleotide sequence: TGTGCCAGCAGCTTATTCCAGGGGAGCTCCTATAATTCACCCCTCCACTTT. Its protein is CASSLFQGSSYNSPLHF.

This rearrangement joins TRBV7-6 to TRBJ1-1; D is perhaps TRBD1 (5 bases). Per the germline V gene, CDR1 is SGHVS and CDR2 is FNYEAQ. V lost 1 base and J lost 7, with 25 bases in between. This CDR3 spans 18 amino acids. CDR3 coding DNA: TGTGCCAGCAGCTTAGACTTAGGGGCAGGGACGTCCACGGTTGAAGCTTTCTTT. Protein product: CASSLDLGAGTSTVEAFF.

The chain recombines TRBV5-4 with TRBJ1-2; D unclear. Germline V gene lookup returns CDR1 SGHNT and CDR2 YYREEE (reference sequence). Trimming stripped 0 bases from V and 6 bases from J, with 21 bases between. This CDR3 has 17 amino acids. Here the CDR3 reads CASSLAAGPPVTHGYTF. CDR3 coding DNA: TGTGCCAGCAGCTTGGCGGCAGGACCGCCGGTTACCCATGGCTACACCTTC.

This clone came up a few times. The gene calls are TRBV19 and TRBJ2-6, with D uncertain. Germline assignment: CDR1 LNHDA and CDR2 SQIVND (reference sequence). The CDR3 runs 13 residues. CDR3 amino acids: CWRTYSGANVLTF. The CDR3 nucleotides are TGTTGGCGCACGTATTCTGGGGCCAACGTCCTGACTTTC.

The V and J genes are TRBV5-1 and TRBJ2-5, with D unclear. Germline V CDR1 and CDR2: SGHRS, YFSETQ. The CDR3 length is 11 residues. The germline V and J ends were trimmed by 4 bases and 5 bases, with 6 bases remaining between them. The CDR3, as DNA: TGCGCCAGCAGCCAAGGGGAGACCCAGTACTTC. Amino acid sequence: CASSQGETQYF.

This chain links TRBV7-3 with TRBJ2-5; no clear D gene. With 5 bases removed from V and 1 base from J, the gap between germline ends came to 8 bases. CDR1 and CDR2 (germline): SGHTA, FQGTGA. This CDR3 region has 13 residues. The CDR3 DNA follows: TGTGCCAGCAGCCCGAGAATCCAAGAGACCCAGTACTTC. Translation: CASSPRIQETQYF.

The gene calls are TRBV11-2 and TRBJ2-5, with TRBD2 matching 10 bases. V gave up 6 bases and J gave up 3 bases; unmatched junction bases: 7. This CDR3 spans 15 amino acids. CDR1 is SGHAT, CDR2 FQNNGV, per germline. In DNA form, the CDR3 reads TGTGCCAGCAGGCCAGCGGGAGGGCCAGAAGAGACCCAGTACTTC. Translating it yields CASRPAGGPEETQYF.

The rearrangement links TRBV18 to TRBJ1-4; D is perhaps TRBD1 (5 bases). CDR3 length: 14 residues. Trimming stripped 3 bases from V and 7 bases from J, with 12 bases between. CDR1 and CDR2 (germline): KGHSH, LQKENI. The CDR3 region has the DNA TGTGCCAGCTCACCTCAAACAGGATTTGAAAAACTGTTTTTT. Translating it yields CASSPQTGFEKLFF.

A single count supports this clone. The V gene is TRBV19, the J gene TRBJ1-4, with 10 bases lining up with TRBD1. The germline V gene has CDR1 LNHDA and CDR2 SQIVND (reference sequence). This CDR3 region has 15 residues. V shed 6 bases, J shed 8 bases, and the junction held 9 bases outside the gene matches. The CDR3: CASRDTRDRGEKLFF. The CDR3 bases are TGTGCCAGTAGGGATACCCGGGACAGGGGAGAAAAACTGTTTTTT.

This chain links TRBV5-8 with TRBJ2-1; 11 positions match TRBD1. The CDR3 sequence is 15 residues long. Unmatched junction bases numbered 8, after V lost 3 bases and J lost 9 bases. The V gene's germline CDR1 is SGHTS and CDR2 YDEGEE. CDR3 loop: CASSSRTGGFREQFF. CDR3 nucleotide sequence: TGTGCCAGCAGCTCAAGGACAGGGGGCTTTCGTGAGCAGTTCTTC. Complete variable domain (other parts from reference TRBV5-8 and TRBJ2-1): EAGVTQSPTHLIKTRGQQATLRCSPISGHTSVYWYQQALGLGLQFLLWYDEGEERNRGNFPPRFSGRQFPNYSSELNVNALELEDSALYLCASSSRTGGFREQFFGPGTRLTVL.

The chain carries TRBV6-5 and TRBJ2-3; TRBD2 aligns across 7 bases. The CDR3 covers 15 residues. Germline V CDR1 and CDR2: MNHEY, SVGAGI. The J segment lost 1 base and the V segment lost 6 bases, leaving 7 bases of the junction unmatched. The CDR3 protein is CASSPYRGGTDTQYF. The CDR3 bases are TGTGCCAGCAGCCCCTATCGGGGGGGCACAGATACGCAGTATTTT.

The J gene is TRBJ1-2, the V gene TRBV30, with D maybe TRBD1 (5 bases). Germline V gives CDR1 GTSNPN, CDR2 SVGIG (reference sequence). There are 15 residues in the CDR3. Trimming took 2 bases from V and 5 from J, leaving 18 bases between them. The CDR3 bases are TGTGCCTGGAGTATAAAAGTCAGGGAAGGATATGGCTACACCTTC. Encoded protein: CAWSIKVREGYGYTF.

The CDR3 DNA follows: TGTGCCAGCAGTGTAGCGGGGCGCCACACAGATACGCAGTATTTT. This codes for CASSVAGRHTDTQYF. The V gene is TRBV7-2, the J gene TRBJ2-3; 8 positions agree with TRBD2. The length of the CDR3 is 15 residues. Losses at the gene ends were 6 bases for V and 2 bases for J; bases not matched to a gene: 7. Germline V gene data show CDR1 as SGHTA and CDR2 as FQGNSA.